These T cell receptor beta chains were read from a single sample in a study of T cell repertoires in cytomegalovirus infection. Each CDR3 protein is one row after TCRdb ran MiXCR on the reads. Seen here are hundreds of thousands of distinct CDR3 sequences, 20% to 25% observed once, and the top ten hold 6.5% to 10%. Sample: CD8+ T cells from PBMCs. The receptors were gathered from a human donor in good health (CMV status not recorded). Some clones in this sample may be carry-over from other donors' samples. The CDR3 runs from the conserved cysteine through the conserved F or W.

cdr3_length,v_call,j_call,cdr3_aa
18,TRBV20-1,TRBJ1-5,CSARDLFWGPRSNQPQHF
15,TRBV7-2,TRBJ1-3,CASSPGRGSGNTIYF
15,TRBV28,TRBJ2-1,CASRQGLAIHNEQFF
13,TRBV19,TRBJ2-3,CASQAAAWDTQYF
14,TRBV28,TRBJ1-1,CASSPTLGRTEAFF
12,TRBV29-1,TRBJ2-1,CSVEDTYNEQFF
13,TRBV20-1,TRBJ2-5,CSARGSFQETQYF
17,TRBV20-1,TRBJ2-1,CSAREVTSGGAFNEQFF
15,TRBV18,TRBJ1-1,CASSPPEGIGTEAFF
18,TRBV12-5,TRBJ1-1,CASGFYPVEGGFSTEAFF